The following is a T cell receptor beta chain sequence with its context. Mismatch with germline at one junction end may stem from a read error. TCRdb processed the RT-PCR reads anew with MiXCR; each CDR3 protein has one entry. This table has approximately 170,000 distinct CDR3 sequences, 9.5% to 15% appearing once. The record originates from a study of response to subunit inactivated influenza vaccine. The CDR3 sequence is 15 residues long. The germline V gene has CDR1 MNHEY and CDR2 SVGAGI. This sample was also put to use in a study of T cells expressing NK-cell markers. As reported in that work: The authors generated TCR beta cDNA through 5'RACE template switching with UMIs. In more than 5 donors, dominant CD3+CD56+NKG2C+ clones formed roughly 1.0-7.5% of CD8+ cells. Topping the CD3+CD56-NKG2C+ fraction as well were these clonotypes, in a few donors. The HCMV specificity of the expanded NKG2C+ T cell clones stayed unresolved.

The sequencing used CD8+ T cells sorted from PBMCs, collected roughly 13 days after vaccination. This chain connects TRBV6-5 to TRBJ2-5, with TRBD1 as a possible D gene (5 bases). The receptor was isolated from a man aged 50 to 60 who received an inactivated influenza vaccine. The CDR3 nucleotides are TGTGCCAGCAGTTACGTTGGGGCAGCGCAAGAGACCCAGTGCTTC. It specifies CASSYVGAAQETQCF.